This T cell receptor beta chain came from a study of blood T cell repertoires in COVID-19. Overall study: Collection of acute and convalescent COVID-19 samples took place in the United States, Italy and Spain.

V dropped 1 base and J dropped 6; count of bases not matched to a gene: 4. Germline CDR1 and CDR2: SEHNR and FQNEAQ (reference sequence). CDR3 length: 14 residues. Per the original data handling: Reference gene primer amplification gave estimated nucleated cell counts. Using immunoSEQ multiplex PCR, the repertoire was profiled, and TCRdb retains in-frame clones only, with some absent. The DNA gave D and trimming, while V, J and clone size come from that table. The table lists over 200,000 clones, approximately 80% of them singletons. The chain carries TRBV7-9 and TRBJ2-7; 9 bases line up with TRBD2. Sequencing used peripheral blood. This clonotype was obtained from a man aged 35 to 55 with acute or convalescent COVID-19. CDR3 sequence (DNA): TGTGCCAGCAGCTTAGTGGGTAGCGGGAGCGAGCAGTACTTC. It yields the protein CASSLVGSGSEQYF.